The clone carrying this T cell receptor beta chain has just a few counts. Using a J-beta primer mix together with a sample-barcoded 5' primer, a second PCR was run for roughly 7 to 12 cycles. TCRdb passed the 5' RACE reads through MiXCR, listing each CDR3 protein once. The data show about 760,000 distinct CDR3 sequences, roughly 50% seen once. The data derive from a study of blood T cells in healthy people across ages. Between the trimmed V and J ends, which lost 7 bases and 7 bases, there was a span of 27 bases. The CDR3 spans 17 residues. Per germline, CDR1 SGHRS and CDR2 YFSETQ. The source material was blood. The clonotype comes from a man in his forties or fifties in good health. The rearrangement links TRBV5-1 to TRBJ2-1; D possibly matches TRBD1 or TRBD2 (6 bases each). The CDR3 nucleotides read TGCGCCAGCGCAAAAGAGGGTAGGGGGGTTATTCTAAATGAGCAGTTCTTC. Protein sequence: CASAKEGRGVILNEQFF. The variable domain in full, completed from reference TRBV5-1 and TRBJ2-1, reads KAGVTQTPRYLIKTRGQQVTLSCSPISGHRSVSWYQQTPGQGLQFLFEYFSETQRNKGNFPGRFSGRQFSNSRSEMNVSTLELGDSALYLCASAKEGRGVILNEQFFGPGTRLTVL.